This T cell receptor beta chain was recorded in a study of a mutant IDH1 vaccine in newly diagnosed glioma. Turning to the study itself: Among treated patients, roughly 60% were male and roughly 38% female, and mean age was about 41 years. Antecedent treatment encompassed radiotherapy, temozolomide, or their combination; the majority received both. General study points: Of all patients, around 94% showed vaccine-induced immune responses.

TCRdb's table, derived via immunoSEQ multiplex PCR, lists solely in-frame clones and lacks some. The table shows 40,000 to 55,000 clones, with roughly 78% occurring only once. This CDR3 comprises 15 residues. Trimming left V 3 bases short and J 3 bases short, with 13 bases between. The germline V gene has CDR1 SGDLS and CDR2 YYNGEE. There are a few counts of this clone. Its antigen is undetermined. As to time point: week 5, during vaccination. A 20-mer mutant IDH1 peptide at 300 ug was injected subcutaneously with topical imiquimod. New astrocytomas of WHO grade 3 or 4 that were IDH1-mutant and ATRX-lost were found in the donors.

The sequence derives from a man between 45 and 60 years old with glioma. The chain uses TRBV9 and TRBJ1-5; TRBD1 is a possible D gene (6 bases). The sequencing used PBMCs, collected from a glioma patient whose treatment included an IDH1 peptide vaccine. CDR3 region: CASSASDSSNQPQHF. The CDR3 DNA sequence: TGTGCCAGCAGCGCCTCGGACAGCTCCAATCAGCCCCAGCATTTT. Looking up the rest from reference TRBV9 and TRBJ1-5 gives the full variable domain: DSGVTQTPKHLITATGQRVTLRCSPRSGDLSVYWYQQSLDQGLQFLIQYYNGEERAKGNILERFSAQQFPDLHSELNLSSLELGDSALYFCASSASDSSNQPQHFGDGTRLSIL.